The table lists the clone carrying this T cell receptor (beta chain) with many counts. The data originate from a study of blood T cells in healthy people across ages. The CDR3 consists of 16 residues. The germline gives CDR1 SGHTA, CDR2 FQGNSA. Deletions cut 2 bases from V and 2 bases from J, with 16 bases between. PCR was performed a second time for about 7 to 11 cycles using a sample-barcoded 5' primer and a J-beta primer mix. TCRdb re-derived calls from the 5' RACE reads in MiXCR, one entry per CDR3 protein. The repertoire includes around 870,000 distinct CDR3 sequences, around 30% of them detected once, and roughly 17% sits in the top ten.

The chain employs TRBV7-2 and TRBJ2-7, with D perhaps TRBD1 (6 bases). This sequence was found in an elderly woman in good health. Input material: blood. Here the CDR3 reads CASSLYGTPAPYEQYF. The CDR3 DNA is TGTGCCAGCAGCTTATACGGGACACCGGCGCCCTACGAGCAGTACTTC.